The 14 T cell receptor beta chains presented below share a single source sample, sequenced in a study of T-cell reconstitution after alpha-beta-depleted transplantation in children. Unique molecular identifiers were built into the TCRbeta library. TCRdb reprocessed the PCR reads with MiXCR, giving one entry per CDR3 protein. Of about 540,000 distinct CDR3 sequences in the sample, about 18% were seen once. The sample here was PBMCs from the stem cell graft donor, taken from the stem cell graft. All receptors come from a human donor who donated a stem cell graft to a child with acute lymphoblastic leukemia.

V is TRBV7-9 and J is TRBJ2-1; D not resolved. This CDR3 region has 15 residues. The V end was cut by 5 bases, the J end by 5 bases, with 16 bases between. The germline CDR1 and CDR2 sequences are SEHNR and FQNEAQ (reference sequence). CDR3 DNA: TGTGCCAGCAGCCCGCAGAGCCTTGGAGACAATGAGCAGTTCTTC. This translates into CASSPQSLGDNEQFF.

This clonotype came up many times. This sequence joins TRBV5-5 and TRBJ1-4, with D uncertain. V lost 0 bases and J 10 bases, leaving 4 bases between the germline ends. The V gene's germline CDR1 is SGHKS and CDR2 YYEKEE (reference sequence). The CDR3 totals 11 residues. CDR3 coding DNA: TGTGCCAGCAGCTTGGCAGGAAAACTGTTTTTT. Translation: CASSLAGKLFF.

This clonotype was counted many times. The CDR3 DNA sequence: TGCGCCAGCAGCTTGGACCCCGGTGCCTACGAGCAGTACTTC. This sequence encodes CASSLDPGAYEQYF. The rearrangement links TRBV5-1 to TRBJ2-7, with D unresolved. V shed 0 bases and J shed 2 bases, with 9 bases lying between them. CDR3 length: 14 residues. CDR1 SGHRS and CDR2 YFSETQ come from the germline V gene. Variable domain in full (rest from reference TRBV5-1 and TRBJ2-7): KAGVTQTPRYLIKTRGQQVTLSCSPISGHRSVSWYQQTPGQGLQFLFEYFSETQRNKGNFPGRFSGRQFSNSRSEMNVSTLELGDSALYLCASSLDPGAYEQYFGPGTRLTVT.

The V gene is TRBV5-1, the J gene TRBJ2-1; unclear D gene. The CDR3 covers 13 residues. V lost 4 bases and J lost 3, with 8 bases in between. CDR1 is SGHRS, CDR2 YFSETQ, per germline. CDR3 in amino acids: CASSTDLYNEQFF. Here the CDR3 DNA reads TGCGCCAGCAGCACCGACCTCTACAATGAGCAGTTCTTC.

The rearrangement joins TRBV12-3 or TRBV12-4 to TRBJ2-3; 9 bases match TRBD2. J gave up 6 bases and V 1 base, and 5 bases lay outside the gene matches. The CDR3 totals 15 residues. CDR3 bases: TGTGCCAGCAGTTTAGTTAGCGGGAGAAGGGATACGCAGTATTTT. Residues: CASSLVSGRRDTQYF.

The chain links TRBV9 to TRBJ2-1; D is perhaps TRBD1 (9 bases). Germline V gene sequence: CDR1 SGDLS, CDR2 YYNGEE. With 3 bases removed from V and 5 bases from J, the gap between germline ends came to 15 bases. CDR3 length equals 15 residues. DNA for the CDR3: TGTGCCAGCAGCGCGGGGGGGACAGGGAACAATGAGCAGTTCTTC. It codes for CASSAGGTGNNEQFF.

This clonotype has just a few counts. J is TRBJ2-1 and V is TRBV7-3; TRBD2 agrees at 13 bases. Germline V gives CDR1 SGHTA, CDR2 FQGTGA. V shed 2 bases and J 12 bases; nucleotides not matched to a gene: 10. The CDR3 is 16 amino acids. CDR3: CASSLGGGLAGVVQFF. As DNA, the CDR3 is TGTGCCAGCAGCTTAGGGGGAGGACTAGCGGGAGTTGTGCAGTTCTTC.

This clonotype was counted only a few times. This rearrangement joins TRBV4-1 to TRBJ2-1; D might be TRBD2 (5 bases). Trimming shortened V by 3 bases and J by 7 bases, and 22 bases separated the two germline ends. The CDR3 runs 17 residues. Germline V lookup: CDR1 MGHRA, CDR2 YSYEKL. CDR3 sequence reads: CASSHLPGNLRRNEQFF. Written as DNA, the CDR3 is TGCGCCAGCAGCCACCTACCGGGAAACCTCCGCAGGAATGAGCAGTTCTTC.

The V gene is TRBV7-2, the J gene TRBJ2-1; a weak D match, TRBD2 (6 bases). V lost 0 bases and J 9 bases, leaving 9 bases between the germline ends. Germline V gene lookup returns CDR1 SGHTA and CDR2 FQGNSA. The CDR3 has 13 residues. The CDR3 spells CASSLAPGSEQFF. The DNA of the CDR3 is TGTGCCAGCAGCTTAGCCCCCGGGAGTGAGCAGTTCTTC.

This clonotype was observed a few times. The gene calls are TRBV20-1 and TRBJ2-2; TRBD2 matches at 9 bases. The V segment lost 6 bases and the J segment 3 bases; nucleotides outside the gene matches: 11. The germline CDR1 and CDR2 sequences are DFQATT and SNEGSKA (reference sequence). CDR3 length: 16 amino acids. DNA of the CDR3: TGCAGTGCGCGAACGGCGGGAGGGCCTCACACCGGGGAGCTGTTTTTT. This codes for CSARTAGGPHTGELFF.

This clonotype was recorded a few times. The chain carries TRBV20-1 and TRBJ2-3, with 7 bases identical to TRBD1. CDR1 is DFQATT and CDR2 is SNEGSKA in the germline V gene (reference sequence). The CDR3 totals 15 residues. The junction had 9 bases not matched to a gene; V was cut back by 6 bases and J by 0 bases. CDR3 DNA sequence: TGCAGTGCCTCAACGGACAGGATTAGCACAGATACGCAGTATTTT. Its translation: CSASTDRISTDTQYF.

The J gene is TRBJ2-4, the V gene TRBV5-1; no clear D. The CDR3 sequence is 12 residues long. V lost 1 base, J lost 8 bases, and 7 bases lay in between. The V gene's germline CDR1 is SGHRS and CDR2 YFSETQ. This chain's CDR3 is CASSLFRDIQYF. In DNA form, the CDR3 reads TGCGCCAGCAGCTTGTTTCGGGACATTCAGTACTTC.

In this sample, this clonotype turned up a few times. The chain joins TRBV4-1 to TRBJ2-7; 8 nucleotides agree with TRBD1. The CDR3 totals 15 residues. Germline assignment: CDR1 MGHRA and CDR2 YSYEKL. The V segment lost 3 bases and the J segment 4 bases; nucleotides outside the gene matches: 8. For the CDR3, the DNA is TGCGCCAGCAGCCAGCCGGACAGGGCTGGTTACGAGCAGTACTTC. Translated: CASSQPDRAGYEQYF.

This clonotype was recorded a few times. J is TRBJ2-2 and V is TRBV7-9, with D unclear. The germline gives CDR1 SEHNR, CDR2 FQNEAQ (reference sequence). Between the trimmed V and J ends, which lost 10 bases and 4 bases, there was a span of 7 bases. This CDR3 comprises 11 residues. The CDR3 sequence: CATMGTGELFF. The DNA for the CDR3 is TGTGCCACGATGGGCACCGGGGAGCTGTTTTTT.